Below, 7 T cell receptor beta chains from the same sample are listed, as sequenced in a study of cytotoxic CD8 clonotypes in ibrutinib-treated CLL. Clones were sequenced by immunoSEQ multiplex PCR, and TCRdb holds only the in-frame ones, with some missing. This sample carries some 200,000 clones, 75% to 85% of them seen once, and the ten largest clones take about an eighth. The sequenced sample was PBMCs, obtained after 12 months of ibrutinib treatment. The source of these receptors is a human donor with chronic lymphocytic leukemia.

The gene calls are TRBV11-2 and TRBJ2-7; TRBD2 aligns across 7 bases. The V gene's germline CDR1 is SGHAT and CDR2 FQNNGV. With V trimmed by 6 bases and J by 3 bases, 8 bases remained unmatched. This CDR3 has 14 residues. CDR3 sequence: CASRRMGEGYEQYF. The CDR3 nucleotides read TGTGCCAGCAGGAGAATGGGGGAGGGCTACGAGCAGTACTTC.

This clone was found once. The V gene is TRBV5-1, the J gene TRBJ1-3; TRBD1 is a possible D gene (6 bases). The CDR3 is 15 amino acids. Deletions cut 2 bases from V and 3 bases from J, with 12 bases between. Germline lookup yields CDR1 SGHRS and CDR2 YFSETQ. CDR3 protein: CASSFLGAVGNTIYF. CDR3 DNA: TGCGCCAGCAGCTTCCTGGGGGCGGTTGGAAACACCATATATTTT.

This clone was counted a few times. V usage is TRBV18 and J usage is TRBJ1-2; no firm D call. This CDR3 contains 13 residues. From germline, CDR1 is KGHSH and CDR2 LQKENI. The V gene lost 3 bases and the J gene lost 4 bases, with 9 bases spanning the gap. The CDR3 reads CASSPDKTYGYTF. The CDR3 coding sequence is TGTGCCAGCTCACCTGACAAGACCTATGGCTACACCTTC.

The chain couples TRBV2 to TRBJ2-7; the D is unclear. Germline values: CDR1 SNHLY, CDR2 FYNNEI. Trimming stripped 10 bases from V and 2 bases from J, with 18 bases between. The CDR3 covers 14 residues. This CDR3 reads CANAFRGRTYEQYF. CDR3 nucleotide sequence: TGTGCCAACGCTTTCAGAGGAAGGACCTACGAGCAGTACTTC.

The count of this clone is one. The chain joins TRBV28 to TRBJ2-7, with TRBD1 matching 9 bases. Trimming at V came to 2 bases and at J to 7 bases, leaving 9 bases not matched to a gene. This CDR3 spans 15 amino acids. Germline values: CDR1 MDHEN, CDR2 SYDVKM. CDR3 DNA: TGTGCCAGCAGTTTAGGGGACAGGGACATTGGGGAGCAGTACTTC. It yields the protein CASSLGDRDIGEQYF.

The chain has TRBV11-3 and TRBJ1-1; D is undetermined. This CDR3 is built from 13 residues. V lost 6 bases and J lost 0, with 8 bases in between. The germline CDR1 and CDR2 sequences are SGHNT and YENEEA. This chain's CDR3 is CASSLQLNTEAFF. CDR3 bases: TGTGCCAGCAGTCTTCAGTTGAACACTGAAGCTTTCTTT.

The rearrangement joins TRBV10-2 to TRBJ2-7; D is unresolved. Germline V gene lookup returns CDR1 WSHSY and CDR2 SAAADI. The V end lost 5 bases, the J end lost 7 bases, and 6 bases lay between the germline ends. The CDR3 is 10 residues long. CDR3 amino acids: CASSFPEQYF. CDR3 DNA: TGCGCCAGCAGTTTTCCGGAGCAGTACTTC.